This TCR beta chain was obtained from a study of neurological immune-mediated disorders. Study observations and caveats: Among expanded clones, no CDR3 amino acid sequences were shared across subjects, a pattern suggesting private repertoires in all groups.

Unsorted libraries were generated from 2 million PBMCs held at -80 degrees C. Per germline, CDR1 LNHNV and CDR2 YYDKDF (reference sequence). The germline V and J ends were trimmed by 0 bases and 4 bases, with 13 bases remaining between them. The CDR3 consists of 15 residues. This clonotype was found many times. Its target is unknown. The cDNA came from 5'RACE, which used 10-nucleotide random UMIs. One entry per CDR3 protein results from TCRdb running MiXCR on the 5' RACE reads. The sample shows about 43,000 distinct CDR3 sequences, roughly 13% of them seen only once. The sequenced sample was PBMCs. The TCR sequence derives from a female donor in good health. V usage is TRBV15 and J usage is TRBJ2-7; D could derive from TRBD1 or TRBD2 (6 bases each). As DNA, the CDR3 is TGTGCCACCAGCAGAGATATGGGGGGCGCTTACGAGCAGTACTTC. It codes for CATSRDMGGAYEQYF.